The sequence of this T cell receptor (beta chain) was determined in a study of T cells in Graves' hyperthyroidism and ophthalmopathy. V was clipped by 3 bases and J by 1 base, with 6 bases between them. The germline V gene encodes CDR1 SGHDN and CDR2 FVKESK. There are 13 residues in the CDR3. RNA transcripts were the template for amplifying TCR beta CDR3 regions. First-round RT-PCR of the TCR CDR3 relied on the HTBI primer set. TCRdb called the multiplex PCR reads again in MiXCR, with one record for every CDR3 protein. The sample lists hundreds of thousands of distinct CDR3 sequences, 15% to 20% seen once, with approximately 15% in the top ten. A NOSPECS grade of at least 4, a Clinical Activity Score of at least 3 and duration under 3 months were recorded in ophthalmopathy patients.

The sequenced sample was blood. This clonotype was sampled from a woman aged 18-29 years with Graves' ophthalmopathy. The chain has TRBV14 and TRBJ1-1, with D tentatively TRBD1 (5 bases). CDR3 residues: CASSQQGNTEAFF. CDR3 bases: TGTGCCAGCAGCCAGCAGGGGAACACTGAAGCTTTCTTT.